What follows are 5 T cell receptor beta chains derived from one specimen sequenced in a study of blood T cell repertoires in COVID-19 (dated by TCRdb to the early 2020s). The method was the immunoSEQ multiplex PCR assay. Here the immuneACCESS table is served through TCRdb, limited to in-frame sequences with V and J called. Missing clones are a known gap in these copies; in checked studies unresolved V genes cover under half, and the rest lacks a known reason. In this sample the table shows tens of thousands of clones, almost 90% of which occur a single time. The ten largest clones capture approximately 2.5% of the sample. Source material: peripheral blood. Receptors originate from a human donor in a cohort sampled during active COVID-19.

V gene TRBV7-8 combines with J gene TRBJ2-6, with TRBD1 matching over 10 bases. The junction had 5 bases not matched to a gene; V was cut back by 3 bases and J by 0 bases. CDR1 is SGHVS, CDR2 FQNEAQ, per germline. This CDR3 has 18 residues. CDR3 amino acids: CASSFPGQGSSGANVLTF. The CDR3 DNA reads TGTGCCAGCAGCTTCCCGGGACAGGGGAGCTCTGGGGCCAACGTCCTGACTTTC.

The chain couples TRBV15 to TRBJ1-6; TRBD1 is a possible D gene (6 bases). There are 14 residues in the CDR3. CDR1 is LNHNV and CDR2 is YYDKDF in the germline V gene (reference sequence). With 3 bases removed from V and 6 bases from J, the gap between germline ends came to 9 bases. The CDR3 is CATSRGAGNSPLHF. The CDR3 DNA reads TGTGCCACCAGCAGGGGGGCTGGTAATTCACCCCTCCACTTT.

The gene calls are TRBV5-5 and TRBJ2-5; 8 bases map to TRBD1. The CDR3 contains 18 residues. The germline V gene encodes CDR1 SGHKS and CDR2 YYEKEE (reference sequence). Unmatched junction bases numbered 16, after V lost 4 bases and J lost 2 bases. This chain's CDR3 is CASSTSRTGTGRQETQYF. The DNA of the CDR3 is TGTGCCAGCAGCACATCGAGAACCGGGACAGGTAGACAAGAGACCCAGTACTTC.

The chain has TRBV29-1 and TRBJ2-1, with 10 bases that match TRBD2. This CDR3 is 17 amino acids long. Trimming took 2 bases from V and 2 from J; bases not matched to a gene: 9. Germline loops: CDR1 SQVTM, CDR2 ANQGSEA. The CDR3 sequence is CSVERYPSGGAYNEQFF. The DNA of the CDR3 is TGCAGCGTTGAAAGATATCCTAGCGGGGGTGCCTACAATGAGCAGTTCTTC.

The chain carries TRBV7-2 and TRBJ1-2; 9 nucleotides line up with TRBD1. This CDR3 spans 14 amino acids. Germline trimming cut 5 bases from V and 8 bases from J; bases unmatched to any gene: 9. CDR1 is SGHTA and CDR2 is FQGNSA in the germline V gene. The CDR3 DNA is TGTGCCAGCAGCCCCGCCGGGACAGGGTACGGCTACACCTTC. Residues: CASSPAGTGYGYTF.